A selection of T cell receptor beta chains follows, all from one sample in a study of T cell repertoires in cytomegalovirus infection. TCRdb used MiXCR to reprocess the reads, holding one entry per CDR3 protein. The sample yields roughly 180,000 distinct CDR3 sequences, roughly 17% seen once. Material for sequencing was CD8+ T cells from PBMCs. Receptors originate from a human donor in good health (CMV status not recorded). Some clones in this sample may be carry-over from other donors' samples. CDR3s include the opening cysteine and the closing phenylalanine or tryptophan. Each record gives: clone size, J gene, V gene, D gene, CDR3 protein, CDR3 DNA. D genes are given only for firm matches. A row's size may be missing; if present it is once, few, many or a size class.

size: few
J: TRBJ1-2
V: TRBV14
D: NA
CDR3: CASSHHPRWGRSGYTF
DNA: TGTGCCAGCAGCCACCACCCGCGCTGGGGGCGAAGTGGCTACACCTTC

size: NA
J: TRBJ2-1
V: TRBV6-2/TRBV6-3
D: NA
CDR3: CASSYFSNEQFF
DNA: TGTGCCAGCAGCTACTTTAGCAATGAGCAGTTCTTC

size: NA
J: TRBJ2-5
V: TRBV6-6
D: TRBD2
CDR3: CASSLGLAGETQYF
DNA: TGTGCCAGCAGTCTGGGACTAGCGGGCGAGACCCAGTACTTC

size: many
J: TRBJ1-5
V: TRBV12-3/TRBV12-4
D: NA
CDR3: CASSARGAGSNQPQHF
DNA: TGTGCCAGCAGCGCCCGGGGGGCCGGGAGCAATCAGCCCCAGCATTTT

size: few
J: TRBJ1-2
V: TRBV29-1
D: NA
CDR3: CSVEDGSSLYGYTF
DNA: TGCAGCGTTGAAGATGGTAGCTCCCTCTATGGCTACACCTTC

size: NA
J: TRBJ2-1
V: TRBV10-3
D: TRBD2
CDR3: CAISETRAGGGNEQFF
DNA: TGTGCCATCAGCGAGACCAGGGCGGGGGGCGGCAATGAGCAGTTCTTC

size: few
J: TRBJ2-6
V: TRBV6-4
D: TRBD2
CDR3: CASSAGLAGPSGANVLTF
DNA: TGTGCCAGCAGTGCAGGACTAGCGGGGCCCTCTGGGGCCAACGTCCTGACTTTC

size: few
J: TRBJ1-1
V: TRBV9
D: NA
CDR3: CASSAWDGAHTEAFF
DNA: TGTGCCAGCAGCGCGTGGGACGGAGCTCACACTGAAGCTTTCTTT

size: NA
J: TRBJ2-7
V: TRBV5-4
D: TRBD1
CDR3: CASSLAGTADF
DNA: TGTGCCAGCAGCTTGGCTGGGACAGCGGACTTC

size: many
J: TRBJ1-5
V: TRBV28
D: TRBD1
CDR3: CASSFISGGYSNQPQHF
DNA: TGTGCCAGCAGTTTTATATCAGGGGGATATAGCAATCAGCCCCAGCATTTT

size: few
J: TRBJ2-7
V: TRBV7-8
D: TRBD1
CDR3: CASSLGPDRAQITYEQYF
DNA: TGTGCCAGCAGCTTAGGTCCGGACAGGGCCCAAATTACCTACGAGCAGTACTTC

size: few
J: TRBJ2-7
V: TRBV29-1
D: NA
CDR3: CSVLWGTYEQYF
DNA: TGCAGCGTTCTGTGGGGGACCTACGAGCAGTACTTC

size: few
J: TRBJ1-1
V: TRBV7-2
D: NA
CDR3: CASSLDGRMNTEAFF
DNA: TGTGCCAGCAGCTTAGACGGTAGGATGAACACTGAAGCTTTCTTT

size: NA
J: TRBJ2-6
V: TRBV28
D: NA
CDR3: CASSRIDRSFSGANVLTF
DNA: TGTGCCAGCAGTCGGATTGACAGGTCCTTCTCTGGGGCCAACGTCCTGACTTTC

size: few
J: TRBJ1-6
V: TRBV7-9
D: TRBD1
CDR3: CASSLVQGAKNSPLHF
DNA: TGTGCCAGCAGCTTAGTACAGGGGGCGAAGAATTCACCCCTCCACTTT

size: NA
J: TRBJ1-2
V: TRBV29-1
D: TRBD1
CDR3: CSVPGDRVYYGYTF
DNA: TGCAGCGTCCCGGGGGACAGGGTCTACTATGGCTACACCTTC

size: few
J: TRBJ1-1
V: TRBV19
D: TRBD1
CDR3: CASSMRTGGMNTEAFF
DNA: TGTGCCAGTAGTATGCGGACAGGGGGGATGAACACTGAAGCTTTCTTT

size: NA
J: TRBJ2-3
V: TRBV12-3/TRBV12-4
D: NA
CDR3: CASSLNTDTQYF
DNA: TGTGCCAGCAGCCTCAACACAGATACGCAGTATTTT

size: NA
J: TRBJ2-7
V: TRBV20-1
D: TRBD2
CDR3: CSARVREDGLKGNFEQYF
DNA: TGCAGTGCTAGAGTCCGGGAGGACGGGTTAAAGGGGAATTTCGAGCAGTACTTC

size: few
J: TRBJ1-3
V: TRBV7-6
D: NA
CDR3: CAGGTNTIYF
DNA: TGTGCCGGGGGGACGAACACCATATATTTT

size: NA
J: TRBJ1-4
V: TRBV7-8
D: TRBD1
CDR3: CASSLDGTGFLGEKLFF
DNA: TGTGCCAGCAGCTTAGATGGGACAGGGTTTCTTGGCGAAAAACTGTTTTTT

size: NA
J: TRBJ1-4
V: TRBV7-9
D: TRBD1
CDR3: CASSSQGRGEKLFF
DNA: TGTGCCAGCAGCTCACAGGGGAGAGGTGAAAAACTGTTTTTT

size: few
J: TRBJ1-2
V: TRBV7-9
D: TRBD1
CDR3: CASSAGDRVSYGYTF
DNA: TGTGCCAGCAGCGCGGGGGACAGGGTGAGCTATGGCTACACCTTC

size: few
J: TRBJ2-3
V: TRBV2
D: NA
CDR3: CASSEVKRATDTQYF
DNA: TGTGCCAGCAGTGAAGTCAAGCGGGCCACAGATACGCAGTATTTT

size: NA
J: TRBJ2-7
V: TRBV4-1
D: NA
CDR3: CASSQEPGSARNEQYF
DNA: TGCGCCAGCAGCCAAGAACCGGGGTCGGCTAGGAACGAGCAGTACTTC

size: NA
J: TRBJ2-3
V: TRBV11-1
D: TRBD1
CDR3: CASSRHRDRGPADTQYF
DNA: TGTGCCAGCAGCCGCCACCGAGACAGGGGGCCTGCAGATACGCAGTATTTT

size: NA
J: TRBJ2-3
V: TRBV9
D: NA
CDR3: CASSVDGVTDTQYF
DNA: TGTGCCAGCAGCGTAGACGGGGTCACAGATACGCAGTATTTT

size: NA
J: TRBJ1-2
V: TRBV5-5
D: TRBD1
CDR3: CASGVTGSGYGYTF
DNA: TGTGCCAGCGGGGTGACAGGGTCTGGCTATGGCTACACCTTC

size: few
J: TRBJ2-1
V: TRBV4-1
D: TRBD2
CDR3: CASSHRTSGGSLDSEQFF
DNA: TGCGCCAGCAGCCACCGGACTAGCGGGGGTTCCCTGGACAGTGAGCAGTTCTTC

size: NA
J: TRBJ1-1
V: TRBV20-1
D: NA
CDR3: CSAKYGVLPEAFF
DNA: TGCAGTGCTAAGTATGGAGTCCTCCCTGAAGCTTTCTTT

size: NA
J: TRBJ2-2
V: TRBV7-6
D: TRBD1
CDR3: CASSSRQGNTGELFF
DNA: TGTGCCAGCAGCTCTAGACAGGGGAACACCGGGGAGCTGTTTTTT

size: few
J: TRBJ1-1
V: TRBV14
D: TRBD1
CDR3: CASSQFGQGVLNTEAFF
DNA: TGTGCCAGCAGCCAGTTCGGACAGGGCGTTTTGAACACTGAAGCTTTCTTT

size: few
J: TRBJ1-2
V: TRBV4-1
D: TRBD1
CDR3: CASSQWDSIYTF
DNA: TGCGCCAGCAGCCAGTGGGACAGCATCTACACCTTC

size: NA
J: TRBJ1-2
V: TRBV7-2
D: NA
CDR3: CASSLADGAAILYGYTF
DNA: TGTGCCAGCAGCTTAGCGGATGGGGCAGCGATTCTCTATGGCTACACCTTC

size: NA
J: TRBJ2-7
V: TRBV27
D: NA
CDR3: CASIRDFPYEQYF
DNA: TGTGCCAGCATCCGGGACTTCCCCTACGAGCAGTACTTC

size: NA
J: TRBJ2-1
V: TRBV20-1
D: TRBD1
CDR3: CSASRGLAPNNEQFF
DNA: TGCAGTGCTAGTAGGGGGCTAGCCCCTAACAATGAGCAGTTCTTC

size: once
J: TRBJ2-5
V: TRBV4-3
D: NA
CDR3: CASSQDTRGSAETQYF
DNA: TGCGCCAGCAGCCAAGATACAAGGGGATCGGCAGAGACCCAGTACTTC

size: NA
J: TRBJ2-7
V: TRBV15
D: NA
CDR3: CATSRTGSSYEQYF
DNA: TGTGCCACCAGCAGAACAGGGAGCTCCTACGAGCAGTACTTC

size: few
J: TRBJ1-6
V: TRBV5-6
D: TRBD1
CDR3: CASSRSGDSSYNSPLHF
DNA: TGTGCCAGCAGCCGCAGTGGGGACAGCTCCTATAATTCACCCCTCCACTTT

size: NA
J: TRBJ2-5
V: TRBV6-2/TRBV6-3
D: NA
CDR3: CASSYSETQYF
DNA: TGTGCCAGCAGTTACTCGGAGACCCAGTACTTC

size: NA
J: TRBJ1-3
V: TRBV7-8
D: TRBD1
CDR3: CASSLATTGTDGNTIYF
DNA: TGTGCCAGCAGCTTAGCGACAACCGGGACAGATGGAAACACCATATATTTT

size: few
J: TRBJ2-7
V: TRBV6-6
D: TRBD1
CDR3: CASSSARTGIPRQYF
DNA: TGTGCCAGCAGCTCGGCCAGGACAGGGATACCTAGGCAGTACTTC

size: NA
J: TRBJ2-1
V: TRBV20-1
D: TRBD2
CDR3: CSARDRLLAGGRQFF
DNA: TGCAGTGCTAGAGATAGGTTACTAGCGGGGGGGAGGCAGTTCTTC

size: few
J: TRBJ1-2
V: TRBV6-2/TRBV6-3
D: NA
CDR3: CASSYGQYGYTF
DNA: TGTGCCAGCAGTTACGGGCAGTATGGCTACACCTTC

size: few
J: TRBJ2-1
V: TRBV12-5
D: NA
CDR3: CASGLGNEQFF
DNA: TGTGCTAGTGGTTTGGGGAATGAGCAGTTCTTC

size: few
J: TRBJ2-1
V: TRBV29-1
D: NA
CDR3: CSVEDQRAFLNNEQFF
DNA: TGCAGCGTTGAAGATCAGAGGGCCTTCCTAAACAATGAGCAGTTCTTC

size: NA
J: TRBJ2-1
V: TRBV11-2
D: NA
CDR3: CASSWKPGTAYNEQFF
DNA: TGTGCCAGCAGCTGGAAGCCAGGAACGGCCTACAATGAGCAGTTCTTC

size: few
J: TRBJ1-2
V: TRBV7-2
D: NA
CDR3: CASTPLPLRDQANYGYTF
DNA: TGTGCCAGCACCCCACTCCCCCTCCGGGACCAAGCTAACTATGGCTACACCTTC

size: many
J: TRBJ2-1
V: TRBV12-3/TRBV12-4
D: NA
CDR3: CASSPDSYNEQFF
DNA: TGTGCCAGCAGTCCGGACAGTTACAATGAGCAGTTCTTC

size: many
J: TRBJ1-2
V: TRBV6-2/TRBV6-3
D: NA
CDR3: CASSYPPRTSRASNYGYTF
DNA: TGTGCCAGCAGTTACCCCCCGCGAACCTCTAGGGCGTCTAACTATGGCTACACCTTC